The 19 T cell receptor beta chains in this list originate from one sample, sequenced in a study of identical twins' blood T cells. TCRdb reanalysed the 5' RACE reads using MiXCR and keeps one entry per CDR3 protein. Among a few hundred thousand distinct CDR3 sequences, roughly 28% were seen once, and the ten largest hold around 5.6%. The material sequenced was PBMCs. Receptor source: a woman between 18 and 50 years old in good health.

The chain combines TRBV4-2 with TRBJ2-2; no clear D. CDR3 length: 15 residues. Trimming took off 1 base at V and 0 bases at J, with 6 bases between the two ends. In germline, CDR1 is LGHNA, CDR2 YNFKEQ. CDR3 residues: CASSQGLPNTGELFF. DNA of the CDR3: TGTGCCAGCAGCCAAGGGCTACCGAACACCGGGGAGCTGTTTTTT.

The CDR3 coding sequence is TGTGCCAGCAGACATGGATCCTTCTACGAGCAGTACTTC. This translates into CASRHGSFYEQYF. The chain links TRBV6-2 or TRBV6-3 to TRBJ2-7, with D hard to call. CDR3 size: 13 residues. V lost 6 bases, J lost 3 bases, and 12 bases lay in between. Germline V gives CDR1 MNHEY, CDR2 SVGEGT.

This clonotype was found many times. This chain uses TRBV5-1 with TRBJ1-1, with TRBD1 as a possible D gene (5 bases). The V gene lost 3 bases and the J gene lost 0 bases, with 12 bases spanning the gap. The CDR3 is 15 amino acids. Germline V gene sequence: CDR1 SGHRS, CDR2 YFSETQ. CDR3 in amino acids: CASSSGRFMNTEAFF. The CDR3 DNA reads as TGCGCCAGCAGCTCGGGACGGTTCATGAACACTGAAGCTTTCTTT.

V usage is TRBV3-1 and J usage is TRBJ1-2, with 8 bases aligning to TRBD1. CDR3 length: 14 residues. Looked up from germline, CDR1 is LGHDT and CDR2 is YNNKEL (reference sequence). After removal of 10 bases from V and 2 bases from J, the junction contained 9 bases not matched to a gene. The CDR3 DNA reads TGTGCCACCGCACAGACAGGGGAAAACTATGGCTACACCTTC. Translation gives CATAQTGENYGYTF.

Regarding this clonotype: At one end the junction does not follow the germline gene, possibly because of a read error. CDR3 residues: CASSLRTSGTGELFF. The CDR3 region has the DNA TGCGCCAGCAGCCTAAGGACTAGTGGTACCGGGGAGCTGTTTTTT. The rearrangement joins TRBV7-6 to TRBJ2-2; TRBD2 matches at 7 bases. CDR1 and CDR2 (germline): SGHVS, FNYEAQ. This CDR3 is 15 amino acids long.

This clonotype was recorded a few times. CDR3 nucleotides: TGCGCCAGCAGCCAAGAGTTCAGGGAGGATGAAAAACTGTTTTTT. Its protein is CASSQEFREDEKLFF. The chain joins TRBV4-1 to TRBJ1-4; perhaps TRBD1 as D (5 bases). The V end was cut by 0 bases, the J end by 6 bases, with 11 bases between. This CDR3 has 15 amino acids. CDR1 is MGHRA, CDR2 YSYEKL, per germline.

This clonotype was observed at least ten times. This rearrangement joins TRBV29-1 to TRBJ2-1; possible D gene TRBD1, 6 bases. The CDR3 totals 13 residues. Germline V gene data show CDR1 as SQVTM and CDR2 as ANQGSEA. Trimming cost V 3 bases and J 4 bases, with 10 bases left between them. CDR3 nucleotide sequence: TGCAGCGTTGAGGCCAGGGGATACAATGAGCAGTTCTTC. Encoded protein: CSVEARGYNEQFF.

This clonotype was recorded a few times. The CDR3 nucleotides are TGTGCCAGCAGCCCCGGGACAGGAGGGTTCAAACTGTTTTTT. Amino acids: CASSPGTGGFKLFF. The rearrangement uses TRBV3-1 and TRBJ1-4; TRBD1 agrees at 8 bases. CDR1 is LGHDT, CDR2 YNNKEL, per germline (reference sequence). The CDR3 is 14 residues long. Trimming at V came to 4 bases and at J to 11 bases, leaving 9 bases not matched to a gene.

A remark on this clonotype: The CDR3 does not end in the conserved phenylalanine or tryptophan, so this is likely a read error. The V gene is TRBV11-2, the J gene TRBJ2-7, with D tentatively TRBD1 (5 bases). The CDR3 is made up of 13 amino acids. Germline lookup yields CDR1 SGHAT and CDR2 FQNNGV. V lost 10 bases and J 2 bases, leaving 15 bases between the germline ends. CDR3 in DNA: TGTGCCACCGAAAGTCCAGGGACCTACGAGCAGTACCTC. Amino acid sequence: CATESPGTYEQYL.

The CDR3 DNA reads as TGTGCCAGCAGCGTGATTGTGGGGGCCGACACAGATACGCAGTATTTT. It translates to CASSVIVGADTDTQYF. The rearrangement uses TRBV9 and TRBJ2-3; TRBD1 might be the D (6 bases). The CDR3 covers 16 residues. With 2 bases removed from V and 2 bases from J, the gap between germline ends came to 15 bases. Germline loops: CDR1 SGDLS, CDR2 YYNGEE.

This clonotype came up a few times. The chain uses TRBV7-9 and TRBJ2-3; no clear D gene. Trimming pared 7 bases from V and 0 bases from J, leaving 11 bases between. The CDR3 consists of 14 residues. The germline gives CDR1 SEHNR, CDR2 FQNEAQ (reference sequence). In DNA form, the CDR3 reads TGTGCCAGCACCCCCGGATCTAGCACAGATACGCAGTATTTT. Protein: CASTPGSSTDTQYF. Filled out from reference TRBV7-9 and TRBJ2-3, the complete variable domain reads DTGVSQNPRHKITKRGQNVTFRCDPISEHNRLYWYRQTLGQGPEFLTYFQNEAQLEKSRLLSDRFSAERPKGSFSTLEIQRTEQGDSAMYLCASTPGSSTDTQYFGPGTRLTVL.

The sample holds a few counts of this clonotype. At one end the junction does not follow the germline gene, possibly because of a read error. The chain has TRBV7-2 and TRBJ1-1; D perhaps matches TRBD1 (5 bases). This CDR3 has 13 residues. In germline, CDR1 is SGHTA, CDR2 FQGNSA. CDR3 sequence (DNA): TGTGCCAGCAGCTTAGCTGTGCAGGGACTGATTCGTTTT. Translating gives CASSLAVQGLIRF.

This clonotype was detected many times. This chain uses TRBV29-1 with TRBJ2-7; D possibly corresponds to TRBD2 (5 bases). The germline V and J ends were trimmed by 6 bases and 0 bases, with 12 bases remaining between them. The CDR3 sequence is 13 residues long. From germline, CDR1 is SQVTM and CDR2 ANQGSEA. CDR3 region: CSVSTGSSYEQYF. CDR3 DNA: TGCAGCGTGTCTACTGGGAGCTCCTACGAGCAGTACTTC.

At least ten counts were recorded for this clonotype. V and J are TRBV5-1 and TRBJ2-2; a possible D gene is TRBD1 (5 bases). Germline lookup yields CDR1 SGHRS and CDR2 YFSETQ. The CDR3 loop spans 15 amino acids. V was pared by 4 bases and J by 2 bases, with 12 bases between. CDR3 bases: TGCGCCAGCAGCAAGGACACCCGAAACACCGGGGAGCTGTTTTTT. This sequence encodes CASSKDTRNTGELFF. Based on the CDR3 plus reference TRBV5-1 and TRBJ2-2, the full variable domain is KAGVTQTPRYLIKTRGQQVTLSCSPISGHRSVSWYQQTPGQGLQFLFEYFSETQRNKGNFPGRFSGRQFSNSRSEMNVSTLELGDSALYLCASSKDTRNTGELFFGEGSRLTVL.

The chain links TRBV6-2 or TRBV6-3 to TRBJ2-7, with D perhaps TRBD1 (6 bases). V was pared by 4 bases and J by 3 bases, with 22 bases between. CDR3 length: 17 amino acids. Germline lookup yields CDR1 MNHEY and CDR2 SVGEGT. DNA of the CDR3: TGTGCCAGCAGTTCGTGGAGCCGACAGGTTACTAACTACGAGCAGTACTTC. Protein: CASSSWSRQVTNYEQYF.

In this sample, this clonotype turned up many times. The genes are TRBV2 and TRBJ1-6; D uncertain. V dropped 4 bases and J dropped 5 bases, with 9 bases sitting between them. Germline CDR1 is SNHLY and CDR2 is FYNNEI. CDR3 size: 14 residues. For the CDR3, the DNA is TGTGCCAGCAGTGCCCAAATTAATAATTCACCCCTCCACTTT. This sequence encodes CASSAQINNSPLHF.

V usage is TRBV7-9 and J usage is TRBJ2-5, with D tentatively TRBD2 (5 bases). V gave up 8 bases and J gave up 5 bases, with 12 bases separating them. Germline V gene lookup returns CDR1 SEHNR and CDR2 FQNEAQ (reference sequence). This CDR3 is built from 12 residues. The CDR3 nucleotides read TGTGCCAGCGACCCCTGGGAGGAGACCCAGTACTTC. This sequence encodes CASDPWEETQYF.

Points on this clonotype: A much larger clone differs from this one at a single base, so this may be a read error. The chain links TRBV29-1 to TRBJ1-1; D ambiguous. Germline CDR1 SQVTM, CDR2 ANQGSEA. This CDR3 region has 13 residues. This CDR3 is CGVEQIVNTEAFF. The CDR3 coding sequence is TGCGGCGTGGAACAGATCGTGAACACTGAAGCTTTCTTT.

Regarding this clonotype: Relative to the germline gene, one junction end is altered; a read error may explain this. The rearrangement uses TRBV10-3 and TRBJ2-7; TRBD1 matches at 7 bases. CDR3 length equals 11 residues. Germline V gene data show CDR1 as ENHRY and CDR2 as SYGVKD. The CDR3: CAVSDRDEQYF. CDR3 nucleotides: TGTGCCGTCAGTGACAGGGACGAGCAGTACTTC.